Shown below are 28 T cell receptor beta chains from a single sample sequenced in a study of cytomegalovirus exposure and HLA in healthy donors. PCR employed 60 Vbeta and 13 Jbeta primers. Sequencing used immunoSEQ multiplex PCR; TCRdb keeps in-frame clones, though not all of them. In the table there are about 72,000 clones, around 64% of which are singletons. Sequenced sample: PBMCs. The receptors derive from a man in his forties in good health and CMV-seropositive.

In this sample, this clone turned up a few times. The J gene is TRBJ2-2, the V gene TRBV19; 9 positions agree with TRBD1. The V gene's germline CDR1 is LNHDA and CDR2 SQIVND (reference sequence). The V and J ends lost 5 bases and 4 bases, in that order; junction bases with no gene match: 14. The CDR3 has 18 residues. The CDR3 spells CASSPGWKGQGGTGELFF. The CDR3 DNA reads TGTGCCAGTAGTCCCGGCTGGAAGGGACAGGGTGGCACCGGGGAGCTGTTTTTT.

The table lists this clone with a few counts. This CDR3 reads CASSVDQITDTQYF. The CDR3 DNA is TGTGCCAGCAGCGTAGACCAGATCACAGATACGCAGTATTTT. The chain has TRBV9 and TRBJ2-3; D remains unclear. Trimming left V 0 bases short and J 2 bases short, with 7 bases between. The CDR3 covers 14 residues. Germline CDR1 and CDR2: SGDLS and YYNGEE.

The chain links TRBV13 to TRBJ1-2; 8 nucleotides line up with TRBD1. Germline assignment: CDR1 PRHDT and CDR2 FYEKMQ (reference sequence). This CDR3 is 15 amino acids long. Germline trimming cut 4 bases from V and 13 bases from J; bases unmatched to any gene: 17. CDR3 residues: CASSSRDFRGQVGTF. For the CDR3, the DNA is TGTGCCAGCAGCTCCCGAGATTTTCGGGGACAGGTTGGCACCTTC.

This clone was detected only a few times. The genes are TRBV2 and TRBJ2-1; D may be TRBD2 (5 bases). V lost 6 bases and J lost 0, with 9 bases in between. The CDR3 loop spans 14 amino acids. Per germline, CDR1 SNHLY and CDR2 FYNNEI. Here the CDR3 reads CASRAESSYNEQFF. The CDR3 nucleotides are TGTGCCAGCAGAGCGGAAAGCTCCTACAATGAGCAGTTCTTC.

V gene TRBV9 combines with J gene TRBJ1-4; tentatively, D is TRBD1 (6 bases). Per germline, CDR1 SGDLS and CDR2 YYNGEE. This CDR3 is built from 14 residues. The germline V and J ends were trimmed by 0 bases and 4 bases, with 7 bases remaining between them. The CDR3 region is CASSVGTDNEKLFF. CDR3 DNA sequence: TGTGCCAGCAGCGTAGGGACAGATAATGAAAAACTGTTTTTT.

The chain employs TRBV7-2 and TRBJ2-7; 8 nucleotides line up with TRBD2. The germline gives CDR1 SGHTA, CDR2 FQGNSA. The J segment lost 0 bases and the V segment lost 5 bases, leaving 12 bases of the junction unmatched. The CDR3 loop spans 17 amino acids. CDR3 nucleotides: TGTGCCAGCAGCGTTAAACGGGGGGGAGTGAGCTCCTACGAGCAGTACTTC. This encodes CASSVKRGGVSSYEQYF.

Comments on this clone: The same CDR3 can be traced to other DNA sequences in this sample. The gene calls are TRBV30 and TRBJ1-6, with 9 bases fitting TRBD1. The CDR3 sequence is 14 residues long. Germline loops: CDR1 GTSNPN, CDR2 SVGIG (reference sequence). Trimming at V came to 5 bases and at J to 7 bases, leaving 6 bases not matched to a gene. As DNA, the CDR3 is TGTGCCTGGGGGACAGGGATGAAGAATTCACCCCTCCACTTT. Its protein product is CAWGTGMKNSPLHF. Full variable domain (outside the CDR3, taken from reference TRBV30 and TRBJ1-6): SQTIHQWPATLVQPVGSPLSLECTVEGTSNPNLYWYRQAAGRGLQLLFYSVGIGQISSEVPQNLSASRPQDRQFILSSKKLLLSDSGFYLCAWGTGMKNSPLHFGNGTRLTVT.

This clone was seen a few times. One end of the junction fails to match germline, which may point to a read error. Here the CDR3 reads CSSSFGPYEQYF. In DNA form, the CDR3 reads TGTTCCAGCAGCTTTGGGCCCTACGAGCAGTACTTC. The V and J genes are TRBV7-9 and TRBJ2-7; D remains unclear. The germline gives CDR1 SEHNR, CDR2 FQNEAQ (reference sequence). The CDR3 runs to 12 residues. Variable domain in full (rest from reference TRBV7-9 and TRBJ2-7): DTGVSQNPRHKITKRGQNVTFRCDPISEHNRLYWYRQTLGQGPEFLTYFQNEAQLEKSRLLSDRFSAERPKGSFSTLEIQRTEQGDSAMYLCSSSFGPYEQYFGPGTRLTVT.

V is TRBV6-1 and J is TRBJ1-6; D ambiguous. Trimming removed 10 bases at V and 0 bases at J, with 13 bases between. CDR1 MNHNS and CDR2 SASEGT come from the germline V gene. This CDR3 comprises 15 residues. Here the CDR3 reads CATRAGSSYNSPLHF. DNA for the CDR3: TGTGCCACCCGGGCGGGCAGCTCCTATAATTCACCCCTCCACTTT.

This clone has more than one count but fewer than ten. The chain combines TRBV5-6 with TRBJ1-3; D ambiguous. V was shortened by 4 bases and J by 4 bases, with 21 bases between the two germline ends. The CDR3 is 17 residues long. CDR1 SGHDT and CDR2 YYEEEE come from the germline V gene. For the CDR3, the DNA is TGTGCCAGCAGCCATCCCAGCGGTAACGGACTGGGAAACACCATATATTTT. It is translated as CASSHPSGNGLGNTIYF.

The V and J genes are TRBV9 and TRBJ1-2, with D maybe TRBD1 (6 bases). The CDR3 spans 13 residues. Germline CDR1 reads SGDLS; CDR2 reads YYNGEE. V lost 3 bases and J 7 bases, leaving 13 bases between the germline ends. The CDR3 loop reads CASSDTGQSGYTF. The DNA of the CDR3 is TGTGCCAGCAGCGATACGGGACAAAGTGGCTACACCTTC.

The J gene is TRBJ1-1, the V gene TRBV11-2, with a possible D match to TRBD1 (5 bases). Trimming pared 1 base from V and 1 base from J, leaving 10 bases between. Germline CDR1 is SGHAT and CDR2 is FQNNGV. The CDR3 has 15 amino acids. The CDR3 spells CASSLVGAPNTEAFF. For the CDR3, the DNA is TGTGCCAGCAGCTTAGTAGGGGCCCCGAACACTGAAGCTTTCTTT.

The chain links TRBV2 to TRBJ2-3; TRBD2 matches 7 bases. CDR3 length: 15 residues. V dropped 3 bases and J dropped 2; count of bases not matched to a gene: 5. Germline loops: CDR1 SNHLY, CDR2 FYNNEI. DNA for the CDR3: TGTGCCAGCAGTGAGAGGCGGGGGTACACAGATACGCAGTATTTT. As protein: CASSERRGYTDTQYF.

This rearrangement joins TRBV19 to TRBJ1-4, with TRBD1 matching 10 bases. Per germline, CDR1 LNHDA and CDR2 SQIVND (reference sequence). V dropped 5 bases and J dropped 0; count of bases not matched to a gene: 6. The CDR3 runs to 17 residues. The chain's CDR3 is CASSPGQGQATNEKLFF. CDR3 nucleotide sequence: TGTGCCAGTAGTCCGGGACAGGGGCAAGCAACTAATGAAAAACTGTTTTTT.

The chain links TRBV7-9 to TRBJ1-6; D unresolved. Per germline, CDR1 SEHNR and CDR2 FQNEAQ (reference sequence). The CDR3 loop spans 13 amino acids. Trimming cost V 2 bases and J 12 bases, with 11 bases left between them. DNA for the CDR3: TGTGCCAGCAGCTTATCCGGGGTTCTACCCCTCCACTTT. Amino acids: CASSLSGVLPLHF. Full variable domain (remainder filled in from reference TRBV7-9 and TRBJ1-6): DTGVSQNPRHKITKRGQNVTFRCDPISEHNRLYWYRQTLGQGPEFLTYFQNEAQLEKSRLLSDRFSAERPKGSFSTLEIQRTEQGDSAMYLCASSLSGVLPLHFGNGTRLTVT.

The gene calls are TRBV5-6 and TRBJ2-5; 14 bases agree with TRBD2. V gave up 4 bases and J gave up 1 base; unmatched junction bases: 0. This CDR3 is 15 amino acids long. Germline values: CDR1 SGHDT, CDR2 YYEEEE. The CDR3 spells CASSGLAGGQETQYF. The CDR3 DNA follows: TGTGCCAGCAGCGGACTAGCGGGGGGCCAAGAGACCCAGTACTTC.

J is TRBJ1-4 and V is TRBV7-9; D is perhaps TRBD1 (5 bases). Germline CDR1 is SEHNR and CDR2 is FQNEAQ (reference sequence). The CDR3 loop spans 14 amino acids. V dropped 1 base and J dropped 5 bases, with 8 bases sitting between them. The CDR3 region is CASSLGDSNEKLFF. The CDR3 DNA is TGTGCCAGCAGCTTAGGGGACTCCAATGAAAAACTGTTTTTT.

The rearrangement uses TRBV28 and TRBJ2-5, with D possibly being TRBD2 (5 bases). The CDR3 extends over 11 amino acids. V lost 5 bases and J lost 7, with 8 bases in between. Germline assignment: CDR1 MDHEN and CDR2 SYDVKM. CDR3 sequence reads: CASSSAGTQYF. Written as DNA, the CDR3 is TGTGCCAGCAGTAGTGCGGGGACCCAGTACTTC.

In nucleotides, the CDR3 is TGCGCCAGCAGCTCAGGGGGAATAAATGAAAAACTGTTTTTT. Its translation: CASSSGGINEKLFF. This chain connects TRBV5-1 to TRBJ1-4, with 7 bases matching TRBD1. This CDR3 spans 14 amino acids. Germline assignment: CDR1 SGHRS and CDR2 YFSETQ. V lost 3 bases to trimming and J lost 5 bases; unmatched junction nucleotides: 4. Together with reference TRBV5-1 and TRBJ1-4, the CDR3 gives the full variable domain: KAGVTQTPRYLIKTRGQQVTLSCSPISGHRSVSWYQQTPGQGLQFLFEYFSETQRNKGNFPGRFSGRQFSNSRSEMNVSTLELGDSALYLCASSSGGINEKLFFGSGTQLSVL.

This clone was recorded a few times. This rearrangement joins TRBV5-1 to TRBJ1-2; 9 bases agree with TRBD1. The length of the CDR3 is 15 residues. Germline V gene sequence: CDR1 SGHRS, CDR2 YFSETQ. Trimming at V came to 3 bases and at J to 1 base, leaving 4 bases not matched to a gene. In DNA, the CDR3 is TGCGCCAGCAGCTACACAGGGGGCTTTAACTATGGCTACACCTTC. Protein sequence: CASSYTGGFNYGYTF.

The rearrangement uses TRBV5-1 and TRBJ2-5; D is unresolved. This CDR3 is 13 amino acids long. The V end was cut by 0 bases, the J end by 1 base, with 4 bases between. The germline gives CDR1 SGHRS, CDR2 YFSETQ. The CDR3 DNA reads as TGCGCCAGCAGCTTGGACACCCAAGAGACCCAGTACTTC. Protein: CASSLDTQETQYF. Supplemented by reference TRBV5-1 and TRBJ2-5, the full variable domain reads KAGVTQTPRYLIKTRGQQVTLSCSPISGHRSVSWYQQTPGQGLQFLFEYFSETQRNKGNFPGRFSGRQFSNSRSEMNVSTLELGDSALYLCASSLDTQETQYFGPGTRLLVL.

A word on this clone: At one end, the junction sequence differs from germline, possibly due to a read error. The chain uses TRBV7-7 and TRBJ1-4; no clear D. Germline CDR1 SSHAT, CDR2 FNYEAQ (reference sequence). CDR3 size: 13 residues. The CDR3 DNA is TGTGCTAGCAGCTTAATCCAAAATGAAAAACTGTTTTTT. Translating gives CASSLIQNEKLFF.

This clone was observed a handful of times. The chain employs TRBV6-5 and TRBJ1-1, with 7 bases that match TRBD1. Losses at the gene ends were 7 bases for V and 8 bases for J; bases not matched to a gene: 10. Germline V CDR1 and CDR2: MNHEY, SVGAGI. The CDR3 spans 13 residues. The CDR3, as DNA: TGTGCCAGCACTAAACCCGGGACAGTAGAAGCTTTCTTT. This translates into CASTKPGTVEAFF.

This sequence joins TRBV6-1 and TRBJ2-1, with 9 bases aligning to TRBD2. CDR1 and CDR2 from the germline V gene are MNHNS and SASEGT. The CDR3 runs 15 residues. V shed 1 base and J 2 bases; nucleotides not matched to a gene: 0. The CDR3 DNA sequence: TGTGCCAGCAGTGAAGGCGGGGGGGCCTACAATGAGCAGTTCTTC. This encodes CASSEGGGAYNEQFF.

The chain employs TRBV4-1 and TRBJ1-1; D perhaps matches TRBD1 (6 bases). The CDR3 extends over 15 amino acids. The germline V gene encodes CDR1 MGHRA and CDR2 YSYEKL. V dropped 5 bases and J dropped 4 bases, with 17 bases sitting between them. The CDR3 is CASSTHAGGVTEAFF. The CDR3 nucleotides read TGCGCCAGCAGCACACACGCTGGGGGCGTCACTGAAGCTTTCTTT.

This clone has a handful of counts. This chain joins TRBV13 and TRBJ2-7; 8 nucleotides match TRBD2. Germline V gene data show CDR1 as PRHDT and CDR2 as FYEKMQ (reference sequence). The CDR3 is 14 residues long. V lost 8 bases to trimming and J lost 6 bases; unmatched junction nucleotides: 12. CDR3: CASRHRGGLSEQYF. The CDR3 DNA sequence: TGTGCCAGCCGCCACCGGGGGGGGTTATCCGAGCAGTACTTC.

The chain combines TRBV4-1 with TRBJ1-2, with 10 bases fitting TRBD1. This CDR3 region has 18 residues. V was pared by 2 bases and J by 7 bases, with 16 bases of the junction left unmatched. CDR1 is MGHRA, CDR2 YSYEKL, per germline. CDR3 protein: CASSQPVSEDRGLSGYTF. The CDR3 nucleotides read TGCGCCAGCAGCCAACCGGTGTCGGAGGACAGGGGGTTGTCTGGCTACACCTTC.

This clone was counted once. V usage is TRBV30 and J usage is TRBJ1-1; D is undetermined. This CDR3 comprises 13 residues. V was cut by 0 bases and J by 0 bases, with 5 bases left in between. CDR1 is GTSNPN, CDR2 SVGIG, per germline (reference sequence). For the CDR3, the DNA is TGTGCCTGGAGTGTACTGGTGAACACTGAAGCTTTCTTT. Its translation: CAWSVLVNTEAFF.